This T cell receptor beta chain was sequenced during a study of cytomegalovirus exposure and HLA in healthy donors (dated by TCRdb to about 2017). Context from the whole study: An earlier analysis of 587 of the donors reported approximately 300 Gb of sequence data and some 110 million unique TCR beta sequences obtained from about 179 million T cells. An early release covering just under 650 HLA-typed donors comprised about 300 gigabases of sequencing data and roughly 86 million unique TCR sequences. Of the approximately 400 genotyped donors, over 80% were placed in the genetic ancestry cluster associated with self-reported Caucasian donors. The study aimed to test whether cataloging public T cell receptors could reveal signatures of past pathogen exposure. The study profiled the T cell repertoires of 500 to 800 subjects by immunosequencing and related them to cytomegalovirus serostatus. Besides the first cohort of 666 subjects, a separate validation cohort made up of roughly 120 different subjects was used. To predict cytomegalovirus infection status, the study brought together high-throughput TCR immunosequencing, statistical association of individual TCRs with disease status, and machine learning. A later analysis re-examined previously published TCR beta repertoires from more than 650 donors and added high-resolution HLA genotyping to investigate patterns of TCR occurrence. The later analysis used no new phenotypic data to find candidate immune exposures, relying instead on TCR beta sequences and their occurrence across donors. In an earlier analysis of over 550 of the donors, high-throughput TCR beta sequencing was used to judge whether each TCR beta V gene segment behaved as functional or pseudogenic. Donor age, sex, ethnicity and CMV serostatus were collected together with the repertoire data. A later genetic analysis took genome-wide SNP genotypes for about 65% of the 666 donors and used that subset as a discovery cohort. All discovery cohort repertoires had been generated using a single sequencing platform. Class I and class II HLA loci were covered by the typing at four-digit resolution. Typing coverage varied by locus: about 620-630 donors for A, B, C, DRB1 and DQB1; more than 500 for DQA1; around 610 for DPA1; 400 to 480 for DPB1. Because of strong linkage in the cohort, a few DR-DQ haplotypes were treated as single units for association and clustering. On average, about 200,000 unique TCR beta nucleotide sequences were sequenced per donor among 300 to 500 genotyped donors of the cohort, with about 19% of those sequences being non-productive.

The CDR3, from cysteine to phenylalanine, totals 17 residues. The DNA shown is the 51-base CDR3, in frame from base 1. Germline trimming amounts to 0 bases on V and 5 bases on J, with 12 as the count of junction bases outside the gene matches. The germline V gene (reference sequence) provides CDR1 GTSNPN and CDR2 SVGIG. The cohort was made up of around 720 healthy bone marrow donors. At the time of sampling, every cohort member was nominally healthy, though immune exposures that went unrecorded were likely present. The donor tested CMV seropositive and was one of the 289 seropositive cohort members. Every donor gave a peripheral blood sample, and the peripheral blood mononuclear cells from that sample were used for TCR beta sequencing. Genomic DNA extraction from the blood cell samples was performed with the Qiagen DNeasy Blood Extraction Kit. Library preparation used the immunoSEQ multiplex PCR assay. For the multiplex PCR, a mixture combining 60 forward primers for TCR Vbeta segments and 13 reverse primers for TCR Jbeta segments was used. A multiplex PCR assay on genomic DNA amplified the CDR3 region of rearranged TCR beta genes. Amplified TCR beta libraries were sequenced as 87-base-pair reads on the Illumina HiSeq System. The study's own analysis went as follows. In a later analysis, tens of millions of unique TCR beta chains were counted across the roughly 700 repertoires, and roughly 11 million of these chains were shared by at least two donors. Raw reads were error-corrected and collapsed into unique sequences with a nearest-neighbor algorithm that merged closely related sequences to remove PCR and sequencing errors. V, D and J gene segments were assigned by aligning CDR3 sequences to IMGT reference sequences. For a sequence to be retained, at least a six-nucleotide match to both a V gene segment and a J gene segment was required. Rearrangements were classified as productive when the CDR3 lacked stop codons and remained in frame with V and J, and all other rearrangements were classified as non-productive. CDR3 was defined according to IMGT convention as the region running from the second conserved V-encoded cysteine to the conserved J-encoded phenylalanine. Sequences without an unambiguous match to a single V gene segment were excluded from the earlier analysis of approximately 560 of the donors. An earlier analysis of roughly 590 of the donors called V segments functional above 56.7% productive rearrangements and segregating when the between-donor standard deviation exceeded 5%. To diagnose cytomegalovirus status from the catalog of TCR beta chain sequences, a statistical classification framework was built. In a later analysis, V and J genes were assigned by comparing TCR nucleotide sequences against IMGT/GENE-DB human TR gene sequences. Using the TCRdist pipeline, a later analysis assigned CDR3 sequences along with most-parsimonious VDJ recombination scenarios. A later analysis defined each TCR beta chain by its CDR3 amino acid sequence plus V-gene family, and excluded reads lacking a unique V-gene family. To address suspected cross-contamination and a sequencing artifact, a later analysis removed 550 to 750 highly shared, low-generation-probability nucleotide sequences. In a later analysis, a clonal expansion index was calculated for each public chain from normalized within-repertoire ranks of inferred template counts. In a later analysis, generation probabilities were computed with a VDJ recombination model fitted to out-of-frame rearrangements, and the resulting probabilities were checked against IGoR. Hypergeometric tests were used in a later analysis to score TCR-TCR, TCR-HLA and TCR-CMV co-occurrence, with a repertoire-size bias correction applied to the TCR pairs. A later analysis estimated false discovery rates by permuting HLA or CMV assignments 20 times. In a later analysis, co-occurring TCRs were grouped using DBSCAN, with TCRdist sequence similarity added in when clustering inside HLA-allele-positive subsets. Co-occurrence clustering excluded repertoires with fewer than 30,000 or more than 120,000 public chains, plus five with anomalous nucleotide sharing. The table comes from immuneACCESS by way of TCRdb, which keeps in-frame sequences with V and J called. Part of the clones is missing from these tables; in studies checked, under half for an unresolved V gene and the rest for unknown reasons. That table gives V, J and clone size, and the DNA gave D and trimming. This sample comprises some 110,000 clones, roughly three fifths of them detected only once. Of the sample, 7.5% to 9.5% falls within the top ten clones.

The investigation overall reported the following: A group of highly shared sequence variants was considered likely to be a technical artifact of the sequencing pipeline. According to a later analysis, parvovirus B19, influenza, CMV and Epstein-Barr virus appeared linked to several top co-occurrence clusters. While some public TCRs were present in many individuals, most TCR sequences turned up only very rarely across donors. Because HLA typing was unavailable for some donors at each locus, only the typed subset was used in association tests. Most CMV-associated TCR beta chains appeared to be HLA-restricted in a later analysis, and the HLA associations seemed to be driven largely by CMV exposure. According to the authors, the approach could potentially be generalized to other disease states and immunological phenotypes. Because counts were too low, some 17 rarely observed V segments, including chromosome 9 orphons, were excluded from the earlier analysis of about 500 of the donors. A further reported finding was that TCR beta sequences accurately predicted the HLA-A and HLA-B alleles for most subjects in the first cohort. In a later genetic analysis, fewer N-insertions in productive TCRs were reported among donors in an Asian-associated ancestry cluster than the roughly 700-donor mean. In a later analysis, the rate of TCR association differed among HLA loci, with DRB1 alleles having the most associated TCRs and HLA-C alleles having the fewest. The presence/absence analyses assumed that sequencing depth was roughly uniform across donors, and that assumption may not be true. In both the original and validation cohorts, the classifier was reported to diagnose cytomegalovirus status with high specificity and sensitivity. In the study, roughly 160 TCR beta chains were listed as associated with cytomegalovirus. Compared with equally common non-associated chains, HLA-associated TCR beta chains in a later analysis were more clonally expanded and had lower generation probabilities. Linkage disequilibrium might explain the correlated functional status among segregating V segments, but an unknown experimental factor could not be excluded. CMV serostatus was the only immune exposure information available for the cohort. An earlier analysis of approximately 590 of the donors showed that most TCR beta V segments appeared in productive rearrangements either about 90% or about 30% of the time, which broadly matched IMGT annotations. V-gene and J-gene trimming of TCR beta chains was associated with a missense DCLRE1C variant in a later genetic analysis, and the association was replicated in an independent cohort. In this cohort, only TCR beta chains were sequenced, and detectable features were limited by the absence of alpha or paired-chain data. In vitro tests confirmed that a few of the cytomegalovirus-associated TCR beta chains recognize cytomegalovirus antigens. When HLA alleles, especially DR and DQ, strongly co-occurred, attributing TCR associations to individual alleles was difficult. Some IMGT-functional V segments, including TRBV6-2 and TRBV6-3, could not be told apart with the 87-base-pair reads, so those segments were excluded. A later analysis associated about 17,000 TCR beta sequences with specific HLA alleles at a false discovery rate of 0.05.

About this clone itself: Its cognate antigen has yet to be identified. No base-level quality is on record; no much larger clone is a single base apart.

The rearrangement combines TRBV30 with TRBJ2-5, and TRBD2 matches 10 of the central bases. Sequenced sample: PBMCs. This clonotype was sampled from a woman aged 40 to 49 in good health and CMV-seropositive. Here the CDR3 is given as CAWSVWASGRGHETQYF. The bases read TGTGCCTGGAGTGTTTGGGCTAGCGGGAGAGGCCACGAGACCCAGTACTTC.